This T cell receptor (beta chain) was recorded in a study of OX40 agonist ivuxolimab in advanced cancers. General notes on the study: Ivuxolimab was an agonistic, fully human IgG2 monoclonal antibody directed against OX40 (CD134), a costimulatory receptor. Intravenous ivuxolimab was administered to patients every 2 weeks at six dose levels: 0.01, 0.1, 0.3, 1.5, 3 and 10 mg/kg. Of the roughly 52 dose-escalation patients, hepatocellular carcinoma was present in roughly 19, melanoma in roughly 15, renal cell carcinoma in 9 and head and neck cancer in 9. A male proportion of 82.7% and a mean age of approximately 58 years, ranging from 23 to 79, were recorded for the dose-escalation cohort. Prior anti-PD-1, anti-PD-L1 or anti-CTLA-4 therapy was permitted, and checkpoint inhibitors had been received by 40% to 50% of dose-escalation patients. Partial responses occurred in three dose-escalation patients, of whom one had hepatocellular carcinoma and two had cutaneous melanoma. Peripheral TCRbeta sequencing aimed to test whether ivuxolimab altered TCR sequence diversity and caused clonal T-cell expansion. The paper reports the monotherapy dose-escalation portion (N of about 52 patients) of the phase I ivuxolimab trial.

Genomic DNA was extracted from sorted cells for sequencing of the TCRbeta CDR3 region. TCRbeta CDR3 regions were sequenced using the immunoSEQ Assay. TCRdb limited this immuneACCESS table to in-frame rearrangements with V and J called. A share of clones is missing; checked studies link under half to unresolved V genes, and the rest is unexplained. The sample contains tens of thousands of clones, about nine tenths of them found a single time. Jointly, the top ten make up 3.8% of the sample. Broader findings and caveats from the paper: Low levels of normalized T-cell clonal expansion were also seen in some patients who did not respond. After ivuxolimab, expanded clones were on average more numerous among CD8+ T cells than among CD4+ T cells. In the 0.1-3.0 mg/kg groups, partial responders were among the patients with the lowest normalized peripheral clonal expansion, particularly in CD8+ T cells. At doses of 0.1 to 3.0 mg/kg, clonal expansion of both CD4+ and CD8+ blood T cells was observed from baseline to week 6. Which antigens the clonally expanded peripheral T cells were specific for was not determined.

Patients with a history of autoimmune disease or receiving systemic immunosuppression were excluded from the trial. Peripheral blood for TCR sequencing was collected from all dose cohorts at baseline, on cycle 4 day 1, and on cycle 7 day 1. The samples were taken from a phase I, first-in-human, multicenter, open-label dose-escalation trial of ivuxolimab. The trial enrolled adults with locally advanced or metastatic head and neck squamous cell, hepatocellular, melanoma or renal cell carcinoma. Before TCR sequencing, CD4+ T cells and CD8+ T cells were sorted from peripheral blood as separate populations. V lost 0 bases and J lost 0 bases; the stretch between them is 9 bases long. Its CDR3 holds 16 amino acids, cysteine through phenylalanine. The read is trimmed to its CDR3 DNA, 48 bases read in frame from base 1. The germline V gene encodes CDR1 LGHNA and CDR2 YSLEER. Details on this clone: Its antigen has not been determined. The input lacks base qualities; no much larger clone sits a single base away. The sample carries other DNA sequences with the same CDR3.

The sequence is built from TRBV4-3 and TRBJ2-1; matching of 5 bases hints at TRBD1 as the D gene. This specimen was CD4+ or CD8+ T cells sorted from blood, taken in a trial of the OX40 agonist ivuxolimab. The clonotype comes from an adult with an advanced solid tumor such as melanoma, head and neck, liver or kidney cancer. The DNA sequence reads TGCGCCAGCAGCCAAGATTGGGGCGGCTCCTACAATGAGCAGTTCTTC. It encodes CASSQDWGGSYNEQFF.